The next 26 T cell receptor beta chains were all read from a single sample in a study of blood T cell repertoires in COVID-19. TCRdb's table, derived via immunoSEQ multiplex PCR, lists solely in-frame clones and lacks some. This sample carries 200,000 to 300,000 clones, less than 90% of them seen once, and the ten largest clones take 6.2%. The sequenced sample consisted of peripheral blood. These receptors originate from a man aged 60 to 69 with acute or convalescent COVID-19.

This clone was counted only a few times. The rearrangement uses TRBV19 and TRBJ1-1; 10 bases agree with TRBD1. J gave up 1 base and V 8 bases, and 7 bases lay outside the gene matches. The CDR3 is made up of 15 amino acids. Germline assignment: CDR1 LNHDA and CDR2 SQIVND (reference sequence). The CDR3: CASYDRGQRNTEAFF. The CDR3 DNA reads TGTGCCAGTTATGACAGGGGGCAGAGGAACACTGAAGCTTTCTTT.

V and J are TRBV25-1 and TRBJ2-7; unclear D gene. The CDR3 consists of 14 residues. The germline V gene has CDR1 MGHDK and CDR2 SYGVNS. V lost 2 bases and J lost 3, with 11 bases in between. The CDR3 region is CASSEEYGYYEQYF. CDR3 DNA sequence: TGTGCCAGCAGTGAAGAATACGGTTACTACGAGCAGTACTTC.

This chain uses TRBV27 with TRBJ2-2, with TRBD2 matching over 9 bases. The CDR3 sequence is 16 residues long. Per germline, CDR1 MNHEY and CDR2 SMNVEV (reference sequence). The J segment lost 0 bases and the V segment lost 8 bases, leaving 7 bases of the junction unmatched. The CDR3 nucleotides read TGTGCCAGCGCCCTGCGACTAGCGGCGAACACCGGGGAGCTGTTTTTT. It specifies CASALRLAANTGELFF.

This chain's CDR3 is CASREQGVGGEQYF. In DNA, the CDR3 is TGTGCCAGCAGAGAGCAGGGGGTCGGGGGCGAGCAGTACTTC. The V gene is TRBV28, the J gene TRBJ2-7, with D possibly TRBD1 on 7 matching bases. The V gene's germline CDR1 is MDHEN and CDR2 SYDVKM. This CDR3 region has 14 residues. Trimming stripped 6 bases from V and 6 bases from J, with 18 bases between. Based on the CDR3 plus reference TRBV28 and TRBJ2-7, the full variable domain is DVKVTQSSRYLVKRTGEKVFLECVQDMDHENMFWYRQDPGLGLRLIYFSYDVKMKEKGDIPEGYSVSREKKERFSLILESASTNQTSMYLCASREQGVGGEQYFGPGTRLTVT.

This clone was observed a few times. The chain is built from TRBV6-2 or TRBV6-3 and TRBJ2-7; TRBD1 matches 11 bases. Germline trimming cut 2 bases from V and 3 bases from J; bases unmatched to any gene: 6. The germline V gene has CDR1 MNHEY and CDR2 SVGEGT. CDR3 length: 16 amino acids. The CDR3 here is CASSYNRDRGNYEQYF. CDR3 sequence (DNA): TGTGCCAGCAGTTACAACCGGGACAGGGGGAACTACGAGCAGTACTTC.

V and J are TRBV7-9 and TRBJ1-1; D ambiguous. V lost 1 base, J lost 5 bases, and 5 bases lay in between. There are 12 residues in the CDR3. Germline CDR1 and CDR2: SEHNR and FQNEAQ (reference sequence). The CDR3 DNA follows: TGTGCCAGCAGCTTAGTCCTGACTGAAGCTTTCTTT. Encoded protein: CASSLVLTEAFF.

The gene calls are TRBV6-2 or TRBV6-3 and TRBJ2-7, with 9 bases matching TRBD1. The germline CDR1 and CDR2 sequences are MNHEY and SVGEGT. The J segment lost 3 bases and the V segment lost 6 bases, leaving 9 bases of the junction unmatched. CDR3 length: 15 amino acids. The DNA for the CDR3 is TGTGCCAGCAGCATAGGACAGGGGCGTCTCTACGAGCAGTACTTC. This encodes CASSIGQGRLYEQYF.

This clone is a singleton in its sample. The CDR3 DNA is TGTGCCAGCAGCCTGAGGGCTAGCGGGAGTTGGAGCACAGATACGCAGTATTTT. Protein: CASSLRASGSWSTDTQYF. The V gene is TRBV5-6, the J gene TRBJ2-3; 10 bases map to TRBD2. The CDR3 consists of 18 residues. CDR1 is SGHDT, CDR2 YYEEEE, per germline. V was clipped by 4 bases and J by 0 bases; unmatched bases: 11.

The V call is TRBV7-2, the J call TRBJ2-2; D gene uncertain. The germline V gene has CDR1 SGHTA and CDR2 FQGNSA. This CDR3 is 15 amino acids long. With 6 bases removed from V and 0 bases from J, the gap between germline ends came to 11 bases. Here the CDR3 DNA reads TGTGCCAGCAGTCCCTCCCCAGCGAACACCGGGGAGCTGTTTTTT. Encoded protein: CASSPSPANTGELFF.

This clone was seen more than once but under ten times. The CDR3 DNA reads TGTGCCAGCAGGGGAACTAGCGGGAGAAGGGGCAATGAGCAGTTCTTC. It specifies CASRGTSGRRGNEQFF. This chain uses TRBV2 with TRBJ2-1, with 11 positions matching TRBD2. There are 16 residues in the CDR3. The V segment lost 6 bases and the J segment 6 bases; nucleotides outside the gene matches: 10. CDR1 is SNHLY, CDR2 FYNNEI, per germline. The whole variable domain, remainder taken from reference TRBV2 and TRBJ2-1, is EPEVTQTPSHQVTQMGQEVILRCVPISNHLYFYWYRQILGQKVEFLVSFYNNEISEKSEIFDDQFSVERPDGSNFTLKIRSTKLEDSAMYFCASRGTSGRRGNEQFFGPGTRLTVL.

The chain employs TRBV5-6 and TRBJ2-1, with 8 bases matching TRBD1. Per the germline V gene, CDR1 is SGHDT and CDR2 is YYEEEE. The CDR3 loop spans 16 amino acids. V dropped 1 base and J dropped 9; count of bases not matched to a gene: 12. Here the CDR3 reads CASSLFAGGGGGEQFF. CDR3 nucleotides: TGTGCCAGCAGCTTGTTTGCAGGGGGCGGTGGCGGTGAGCAGTTCTTC.

V is TRBV7-2 and J is TRBJ2-2; a possible D gene is TRBD2 (5 bases). V lost 6 bases and J lost 6, with 14 bases in between. This CDR3 spans 14 amino acids. Germline V gives CDR1 SGHTA, CDR2 FQGNSA. The CDR3: CASSSSPSSGELFF. As DNA, the CDR3 is TGTGCCAGCAGTTCTTCTCCTAGCTCCGGGGAGCTGTTTTTT. The full variable domain, completed using reference TRBV7-2 and TRBJ2-2, is GAGVSQSPSNKVTEKGKDVELRCDPISGHTALYWYRQSLGQGLEFLIYFQGNSAPDKSGLPSDRFSAERTGGSVSTLTIQRTQQEDSAVYLCASSSSPSSGELFFGEGSRLTVL.

The genes are TRBV7-2 and TRBJ1-3, with D uncertain. CDR3 size: 15 residues. Germline V gives CDR1 SGHTA, CDR2 FQGNSA. Trimming removed 2 bases at V and 0 bases at J, with 8 bases between. In nucleotides, the CDR3 is TGTGCCAGCAGCTTAAATTACGGCTCTGGAAACACCATATATTTT. Protein: CASSLNYGSGNTIYF.

V and J are TRBV3-1 (or the pseudogene TRBV3-2) and TRBJ1-1, with 7 bases fitting TRBD1. After removal of 4 bases from V and 10 bases from J, the junction contained 6 bases not matched to a gene. Germline V gives CDR1 LGHDT, CDR2 YNNKEL (reference sequence). The CDR3 has 12 residues. CDR3 DNA sequence: TGTGCCAGCAGCCCCAACAGGGGAGGAGCTTTCTTT. Translated: CASSPNRGGAFF.

The V gene is TRBV6-5, the J gene TRBJ2-5; 14 bases match TRBD2. V trimming: 5 bases; J trimming: 5 bases; junction bases outside the gene matches: 4. The CDR3 has 15 amino acids. The germline CDR1 and CDR2 sequences are MNHEY and SVGAGI. The CDR3 nucleotides are TGTGCCAGCAGTACCGGGACTAGCGGGAGTGAGACCCAGTACTTC. Translation gives CASSTGTSGSETQYF.

The chain combines TRBV27 with TRBJ1-1, with TRBD1 matching 9 bases. This CDR3 has 18 residues. Germline V gives CDR1 MNHEY, CDR2 SMNVEV (reference sequence). The J segment lost 4 bases and the V segment lost 2 bases, leaving 14 bases of the junction unmatched. The CDR3 nucleotides are TGTGCCAGCAGTTTAACAGGGACAGGGCTTTCGAGGGTCACTGAAGCTTTCTTT. Its translation is CASSLTGTGLSRVTEAFF.

The chain links TRBV28 to TRBJ2-1; 8 positions match TRBD1. Germline CDR1 reads MDHEN; CDR2 reads SYDVKM. CDR3 length equals 17 residues. After removal of 5 bases from V and 3 bases from J, the junction contained 12 bases not matched to a gene. This CDR3 reads CASSVASTGADYNEQFF. The CDR3, as DNA: TGTGCCAGCAGTGTAGCATCGACAGGGGCCGACTACAATGAGCAGTTCTTC.

The gene calls are TRBV7-9 and TRBJ1-1; D ambiguous. The germline V gene encodes CDR1 SEHNR and CDR2 FQNEAQ (reference sequence). Between the trimmed V and J ends, which lost 5 bases and 3 bases, there was a span of 4 bases. The CDR3 has 11 residues. CDR3 amino acids: CASSPDTEAFF. CDR3 coding DNA: TGTGCCAGCAGCCCGGACACTGAAGCTTTCTTT.

This clone was detected only a few times. The chain is built from TRBV6-4 and TRBJ2-1; TRBD2 matches at 9 bases. Germline lookup yields CDR1 MRHNA and CDR2 SNTAGT. The CDR3 has 13 amino acids. J was trimmed by 14 bases and V by 0 bases; bases with no gene match: 5. The CDR3 sequence: CASSDSRSGRKFF. CDR3 in DNA: TGTGCCAGCAGTGACTCGAGAAGCGGGAGGAAGTTCTTC.

The chain uses TRBV7-3 and TRBJ2-1; possible D gene TRBD1, 6 bases. Looked up from germline, CDR1 is SGHTA and CDR2 is FQGTGA. The CDR3 covers 15 residues. Trimming stripped 5 bases from V and 0 bases from J, with 11 bases between. CDR3 in amino acids: CASSPTGNSYNEQFF. The CDR3 coding sequence is TGTGCCAGCAGCCCGACAGGCAACTCCTACAATGAGCAGTTCTTC.

CDR3: CASSPDRGHQPQHF. For the CDR3, the DNA is TGTGCCAGCAGCCCAGACAGGGGGCATCAGCCCCAGCATTTT. The chain joins TRBV7-9 to TRBJ1-5, with TRBD1 matching 10 bases. The ends lost 5 bases at V and 5 bases at J; junction bases unmatched: 3. The germline gives CDR1 SEHNR, CDR2 FQNEAQ (reference sequence). The CDR3 length is 14 residues.

This chain uses TRBV4-2 with TRBJ1-4, with a tentative D call TRBD1 (6 bases). Germline V CDR1 and CDR2: LGHNA, YNFKEQ. Trimming pared 5 bases from V and 8 bases from J, leaving 18 bases between. This CDR3 has 15 amino acids. The DNA of the CDR3 is TGTGCCAGCAGCAGAGGGGGAAGCGAAGAGGAAAAACTGTTTTTT. This sequence encodes CASSRGGSEEEKLFF.

This chain's CDR3 is CAIRLTVNTEAFF. The CDR3 nucleotides are TGTGCCATCAGGCTAACAGTGAACACTGAAGCTTTCTTT. The chain couples TRBV10-3 to TRBJ1-1; D remains unclear. V shed 6 bases and J shed 0 bases, with 8 bases lying between them. This CDR3 is 13 amino acids long. Germline V lookup: CDR1 ENHRY, CDR2 SYGVKD.

This chain joins TRBV7-9 and TRBJ1-5; TRBD1 agrees at 7 bases. V was clipped by 5 bases and J by 4 bases; unmatched bases: 8. The germline gives CDR1 SEHNR, CDR2 FQNEAQ (reference sequence). This CDR3 has 15 residues. This CDR3 reads CASSPSQGVNQPQHF. Here the CDR3 DNA reads TGTGCCAGCAGCCCGTCCCAGGGGGTTAATCAGCCCCAGCATTTT.

This clone has just a few counts. The rearrangement uses TRBV7-6 and TRBJ2-7, with 8 nucleotides matching TRBD1. Germline CDR1 is SGHVS and CDR2 is FNYEAQ. The CDR3 has 15 residues. The V and J ends lost 5 bases and 0 bases, in that order; junction bases with no gene match: 6. CDR3 amino acids: CASSPRTGSSYEQYF. The CDR3 DNA is TGTGCCAGCAGCCCCCGGACAGGGAGCTCCTACGAGCAGTACTTC.

V is TRBV14 and J is TRBJ2-1; D possibly corresponds to TRBD2 (6 bases). CDR1 is SGHDN and CDR2 is FVKESK in the germline V gene. This CDR3 contains 16 residues. Trimming shortened V by 2 bases and J by 4 bases, and 15 bases separated the two germline ends. Here the CDR3 reads CASSQTLAIQYNEQFF. CDR3 DNA sequence: TGTGCCAGCAGCCAAACACTAGCCATACAATACAATGAGCAGTTCTTC.